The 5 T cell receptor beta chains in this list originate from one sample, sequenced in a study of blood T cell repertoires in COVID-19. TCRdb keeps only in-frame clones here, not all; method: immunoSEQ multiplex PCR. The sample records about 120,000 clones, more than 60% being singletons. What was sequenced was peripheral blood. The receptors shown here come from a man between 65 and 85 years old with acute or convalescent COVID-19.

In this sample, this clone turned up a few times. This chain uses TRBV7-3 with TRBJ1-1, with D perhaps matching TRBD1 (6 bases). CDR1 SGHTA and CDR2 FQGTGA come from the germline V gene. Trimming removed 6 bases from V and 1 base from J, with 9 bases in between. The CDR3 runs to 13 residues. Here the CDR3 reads CASRTGQNTEAFF. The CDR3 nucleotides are TGTGCCAGCAGAACGGGACAGAACACTGAAGCTTTCTTT.

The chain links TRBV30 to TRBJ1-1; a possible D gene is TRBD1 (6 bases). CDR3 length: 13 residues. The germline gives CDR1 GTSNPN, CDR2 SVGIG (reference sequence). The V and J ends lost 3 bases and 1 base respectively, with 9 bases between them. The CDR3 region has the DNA TGTGCCTGGAGGGCGACAGGGAACACTGAAGCTTTCTTT. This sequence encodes CAWRATGNTEAFF.

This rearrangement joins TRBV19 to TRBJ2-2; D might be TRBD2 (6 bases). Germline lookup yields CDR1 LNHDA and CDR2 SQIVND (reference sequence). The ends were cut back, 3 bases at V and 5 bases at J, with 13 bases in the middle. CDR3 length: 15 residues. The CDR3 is CASSIKLAQTGELFF. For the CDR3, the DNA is TGTGCCAGTAGTATTAAACTAGCCCAGACCGGGGAGCTGTTTTTT.

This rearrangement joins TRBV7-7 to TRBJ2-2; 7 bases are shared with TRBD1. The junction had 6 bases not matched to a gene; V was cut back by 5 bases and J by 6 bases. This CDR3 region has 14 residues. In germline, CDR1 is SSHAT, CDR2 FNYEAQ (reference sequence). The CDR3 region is CASSVNTGAGELFF. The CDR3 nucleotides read TGTGCCAGCAGCGTAAATACAGGGGCCGGGGAGCTGTTTTTT.

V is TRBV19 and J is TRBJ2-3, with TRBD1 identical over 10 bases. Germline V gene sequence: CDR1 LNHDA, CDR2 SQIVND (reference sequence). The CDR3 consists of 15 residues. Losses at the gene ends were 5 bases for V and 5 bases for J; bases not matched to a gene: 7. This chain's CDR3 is CASSSGTGVGDTQYF. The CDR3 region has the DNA TGTGCCAGTAGTTCCGGGACAGGGGTAGGAGATACGCAGTATTTT.